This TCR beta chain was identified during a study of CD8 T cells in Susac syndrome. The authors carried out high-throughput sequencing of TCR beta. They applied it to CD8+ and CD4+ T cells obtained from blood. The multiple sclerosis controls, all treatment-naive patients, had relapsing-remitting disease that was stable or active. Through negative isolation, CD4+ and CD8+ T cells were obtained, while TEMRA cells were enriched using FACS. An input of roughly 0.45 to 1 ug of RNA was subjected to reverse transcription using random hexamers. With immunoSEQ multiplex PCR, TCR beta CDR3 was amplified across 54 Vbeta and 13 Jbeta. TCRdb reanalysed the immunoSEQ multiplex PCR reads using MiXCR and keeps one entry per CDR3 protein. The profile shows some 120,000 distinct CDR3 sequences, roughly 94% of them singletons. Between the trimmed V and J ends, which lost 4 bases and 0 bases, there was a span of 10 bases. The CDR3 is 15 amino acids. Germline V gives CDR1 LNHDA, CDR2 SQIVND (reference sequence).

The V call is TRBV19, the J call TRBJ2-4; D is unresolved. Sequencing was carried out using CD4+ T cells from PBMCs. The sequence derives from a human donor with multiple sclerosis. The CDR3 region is CASSTPDGAKNIQYF. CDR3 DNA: TGTGCCAGTAGTACCCCCGATGGAGCCAAAAACATTCAGTACTTC.